The rows below give T cell receptor beta chains drawn from one sample of a study of blood T cell repertoires in COVID-19. Clones were read by immunoSEQ multiplex PCR, and TCRdb kept only the in-frame ones, dropping some. The sample lists more than 100,000 clones; roughly 80% were seen once. Material: peripheral blood. Source of these receptors: a man between 60 and 75 years old with acute or convalescent COVID-19. Both conserved end residues are part of each CDR3. The order of the fields is V gene, J gene, D gene, clone size, CDR3 protein, CDR3 DNA. A D gene is named only where the DNA matches it firmly. Clone size, where shown, is once, few, many, or a class for clones that have expanded.

V: TRBV19; J: TRBJ1-2; D: TRBD1; size: .; CDR3: CASRHTQGGYVGYTF; DNA: TGTGCCAGTAGACATACCCAGGGGGGTTACGTTGGCTACACCTTC
V: TRBV19; J: TRBJ1-5; D: .; size: once; CDR3: CASSILRRGGNQPQHF; DNA: TGTGCCAGTAGTATACTCCGAAGGGGTGGCAATCAGCCCCAGCATTTT
V: TRBV7-9; J: TRBJ2-1; D: TRBD2; size: few; CDR3: CASAVSGTHNEQFF; DNA: TGTGCCAGCGCGGTCAGCGGGACCCACAATGAGCAGTTCTTC
V: TRBV19; J: TRBJ1-2; D: .; size: .; CDR3: CASSINTGQYYGYTF; DNA: TGTGCCAGTAGTATAAATACAGGACAGTACTATGGCTACACCTTC
V: TRBV27; J: TRBJ2-2; D: TRBD2; size: few; CDR3: CASSFMAGGTGELFF; DNA: TGTGCCAGCAGTTTTATGGCGGGAGGTACCGGGGAGCTGTTTTTT
V: TRBV5-1; J: TRBJ1-4; D: TRBD1; size: .; CDR3: CASSLEGRGHEKLFF; DNA: TGCGCCAGCAGCTTGGAGGGCAGGGGGCACGAAAAACTGTTTTTT
V: TRBV5-1; J: TRBJ1-1; D: .; size: few; CDR3: CASSIDTNPVNTEAFF; DNA: TGCGCCAGCAGCATCGACACAAATCCTGTGAACACTGAAGCTTTCTTT
V: TRBV7-3; J: TRBJ2-1; D: TRBD2; size: once; CDR3: CASSLRDSGISNEQFF; DNA: TGTGCCAGCAGCTTAAGAGATAGCGGGATATCCAATGAGCAGTTCTTC
V: TRBV14; J: TRBJ2-4; D: .; size: .; CDR3: CASSQGRDVAKNIQYF; DNA: TGTGCCAGCAGCCAGGGGCGGGATGTAGCCAAAAACATTCAGTACTTC
V: TRBV5-6; J: TRBJ1-3; D: .; size: .; CDR3: CASSETGTGNTIYF; DNA: TGTGCCAGCAGCGAAACAGGGACTGGAAACACCATATATTTT
V: TRBV27; J: TRBJ1-2; D: .; size: once; CDR3: CASRANYGYTF; DNA: TGTGCCAGCAGGGCCAACTATGGCTACACCTTC
V: TRBV2; J: TRBJ2-7; D: .; size: .; CDR3: CASSEVAAGYFYEQYF; DNA: TGTGCCAGCAGTGAGGTTGCGGCAGGGTATTTCTACGAGCAGTACTTC
V: TRBV5-6; J: TRBJ2-7; D: TRBD1; size: .; CDR3: CASSWDRGFYEQYF; DNA: TGTGCCAGCAGCTGGGACAGGGGATTCTACGAGCAGTACTTC
V: TRBV7-2; J: TRBJ2-3; D: .; size: .; CDR3: CASSPNARGSYTQYF; DNA: TGTGCCAGCAGTCCCAACGCCCGCGGATCCTATACGCAGTATTTT
V: TRBV5-1; J: TRBJ2-1; D: TRBD1; size: .; CDR3: CASSTGGQGIREQFF; DNA: TGCGCCAGCTCAACTGGGGGACAGGGAATTCGCGAGCAGTTCTTC
V: TRBV30; J: TRBJ2-1; D: TRBD2; size: .; CDR3: CAWSEEAGGFDNEQFF; DNA: TGTGCCTGGAGTGAGGAAGCGGGGGGATTTGACAATGAGCAGTTCTTC
V: TRBV13; J: TRBJ2-7; D: TRBD1; size: .; CDR3: CASRRTGGPYEQYF; DNA: TGTGCCAGCAGGAGGACAGGGGGGCCCTACGAGCAGTACTTC
V: TRBV11-2; J: TRBJ1-5; D: .; size: .; CDR3: CASSLEAGGNQPQHF; DNA: TGTGCCAGCAGCTTAGAGGCAGGGGGCAATCAGCCCCAGCATTTT
V: TRBV27; J: TRBJ2-1; D: TRBD1; size: .; CDR3: CASRTGREQFF; DNA: TGTGCCAGCAGGACAGGGCGTGAGCAGTTCTTC
V: TRBV5-1; J: TRBJ1-1; D: TRBD1; size: .; CDR3: CASSSYGTGVEAFF; DNA: TGCGCCAGCAGCTCCTATGGGACAGGGGTTGAAGCTTTCTTT
V: TRBV9; J: TRBJ1-3; D: TRBD1; size: .; CDR3: CASSVASGTGGISGNTIYF; DNA: TGTGCCAGCAGCGTAGCCTCCGGGACAGGGGGCATCTCTGGAAACACCATATATTTT
V: TRBV27; J: TRBJ2-7; D: TRBD2; size: .; CDR3: CASSFYPLHGSGSHEQYF; DNA: TGTGCCAGCAGTTTCTACCCCCTCCATGGTAGCGGGAGCCACGAGCAGTACTTC
V: TRBV6-1; J: TRBJ2-7; D: .; size: .; CDR3: CASSEDGGLGSYEQYF; DNA: TGTGCCAGCAGTGAAGACGGGGGATTAGGGTCCTACGAGCAGTACTTC
V: TRBV11-2; J: TRBJ1-1; D: .; size: .; CDR3: CASSLVVGRNTEAFF; DNA: TGTGCCAGCAGCTTAGTGGTGGGGAGGAACACTGAAGCTTTCTTT
V: TRBV6-2/TRBV6-3; J: TRBJ2-2; D: .; size: .; CDR3: CASSYQGKTGELFF; DNA: TGTGCCAGCAGTTATCAGGGGAAGACCGGGGAGCTGTTTTTT
V: TRBV7-3; J: TRBJ2-3; D: .; size: few; CDR3: CASSQGGDRTDTQYF; DNA: TGTGCCAGCAGCCAAGGCGGGGATAGAACAGATACGCAGTATTTT
V: TRBV3-1/TRBV3-2; J: TRBJ1-4; D: TRBD1; size: .; CDR3: CASSQSGGTNEKLFF; DNA: TGTGCCAGCAGCCAGTCAGGGGGGACTAATGAAAAACTGTTTTTT
V: TRBV10-1; J: TRBJ2-7; D: TRBD1; size: .; CDR3: CASSETSGQGARDEQYF; DNA: TGCGCCAGCAGTGAGACGTCGGGACAGGGGGCGCGGGACGAGCAGTACTTC
V: TRBV2; J: TRBJ2-1; D: .; size: .; CDR3: CASNPSLYNEQFF; DNA: TGTGCCAGCAACCCTAGCCTATACAATGAGCAGTTCTTC
V: TRBV6-1; J: TRBJ1-5; D: .; size: few; CDR3: CASSDRGINQPQHF; DNA: TGTGCCAGCAGTGATAGAGGTATCAATCAGCCCCAGCATTTT
V: TRBV27; J: TRBJ1-2; D: TRBD1; size: few; CDR3: CASSLTYQGVGYGYTF; DNA: TGTGCCAGCAGTTTAACTTACCAGGGGGTAGGCTATGGCTACACCTTC
V: TRBV10-1; J: TRBJ2-5; D: TRBD2; size: .; CDR3: CASSPGGAGGPETQYF; DNA: TGCGCCAGCAGTCCCGGCGGTGCGGGAGGGCCGGAGACCCAGTACTTC
V: TRBV5-1; J: TRBJ2-2; D: .; size: .; CDR3: CASSLVNRPGAGELFF; DNA: TGCGCCAGCAGCTTGGTTAACCGGCCGGGGGCCGGGGAGCTGTTTTTT
V: TRBV11-2; J: TRBJ1-6; D: .; size: .; CDR3: CASSLDRHSPLHF; DNA: TGTGCCAGCAGCCTTGACAGGCATTCACCCCTCCACTTT
V: TRBV7-9; J: TRBJ2-1; D: .; size: .; CDR3: CASSTTGTAYNEQFF; DNA: TGTGCCAGCAGCACGACCGGAACAGCCTACAATGAGCAGTTCTTC
V: TRBV29-1; J: TRBJ2-2; D: .; size: .; CDR3: CSVKSNTGELFF; DNA: TGCAGCGTTAAATCAAACACCGGGGAGCTGTTTTTT
V: TRBV9; J: TRBJ2-5; D: .; size: .; CDR3: CASSVGAVETQYF; DNA: TGTGCCAGCAGCGTAGGGGCCGTGGAGACCCAGTACTTC
V: TRBV28; J: TRBJ2-7; D: .; size: .; CDR3: CASSLYRERVYF; DNA: TGTGCCAGCAGTTTATACCGGGAGAGAGTCTACTTC
V: TRBV5-5; J: TRBJ1-6; D: .; size: few; CDR3: CASGYGGLEDSPLHF; DNA: TGTGCCAGCGGGTACGGGGGGCTAGAAGATTCACCCCTCCACTTT
V: TRBV10-2; J: TRBJ1-4; D: TRBD1; size: .; CDR3: CASRGQGMNEKLFF; DNA: TGCGCCAGCAGAGGACAGGGTATGAATGAAAAACTGTTTTTT
V: TRBV6-5; J: TRBJ1-1; D: .; size: .; CDR3: CASSYSRSNTEAFF; DNA: TGTGCCAGCAGTTACTCGAGATCGAACACTGAAGCTTTCTTT
V: TRBV20-1; J: TRBJ2-7; D: TRBD2; size: few; CDR3: CSASTPSSGNSYEQYF; DNA: TGCAGTGCTAGTACTCCGTCTAGCGGGAACTCCTACGAGCAGTACTTC
V: TRBV9; J: TRBJ1-4; D: TRBD1; size: .; CDR3: CASSPGTGLATNEKLFF; DNA: TGTGCCAGCAGCCCTGGGACAGGGTTGGCAACTAATGAAAAACTGTTTTTT
V: TRBV19; J: TRBJ2-5; D: .; size: .; CDR3: CASSSTGQQETQYF; DNA: TGTGCCAGTAGCTCGACAGGACAGCAAGAGACCCAGTACTTC
V: TRBV29-1; J: TRBJ2-2; D: TRBD2; size: .; CDR3: CSAVAGGTGELFF; DNA: TGCAGCGCGGTAGCGGGGGGCACCGGGGAGCTGTTTTTT
V: TRBV5-4; J: TRBJ2-7; D: .; size: .; CDR3: CASSLIGGNYEQYF; DNA: TGTGCCAGCAGCTTGATTGGAGGCAACTACGAGCAGTACTTC
V: TRBV5-1; J: TRBJ2-4; D: .; size: few; CDR3: CASSFIGGNIQYF; DNA: TGCGCCAGCAGCTTTATCGGGGGTAACATTCAGTACTTC
V: TRBV30; J: TRBJ1-2; D: .; size: once; CDR3: CAWMRGGMDGYTF; DNA: TGTGCCTGGATGCGGGGGGGAATGGATGGCTACACCTTC